Presented here are 14 T cell receptor beta chains from one specimen sequenced in a study of blood T cells in healthy people across ages. Alongside a J-beta primer mix, a sample-barcoded 5' primer served in a second PCR lasting roughly 6 to 11 cycles. TCRdb passed the 5' RACE reads through MiXCR, listing each CDR3 protein once. The table shows approximately 880,000 distinct CDR3 sequences, with under 50% occurring only once. Source material: blood. Every receptor here comes from a man younger than 40 in good health.

The J gene is TRBJ2-5, the V gene TRBV20-1; TRBD1 matches 8 bases. J was trimmed by 4 bases and V by 0 bases; bases with no gene match: 7. The CDR3 spans 15 residues. Per the germline V gene, CDR1 is DFQATT and CDR2 is SNEGSKA (reference sequence). The CDR3 sequence: CSARDPQGARETQYF. CDR3 nucleotides: TGCAGTGCTAGAGATCCCCAGGGGGCACGAGAGACCCAGTACTTC.

CDR3 sequence: CSVEEGTTLRYNTEAFF. The CDR3 region has the DNA TGCAGCGTTGAAGAAGGGACAACACTCCGTTATAACACTGAAGCTTTCTTT. This chain connects TRBV29-1 to TRBJ1-1, with a tentative D call TRBD1 (6 bases). V dropped 0 bases and J dropped 2 bases, with 19 bases sitting between them. Germline lookup yields CDR1 SQVTM and CDR2 ANQGSEA. The CDR3 is made up of 17 amino acids.

This rearrangement joins TRBV6-5 to TRBJ2-3; D unclear. The CDR3 is made up of 13 amino acids. V shed 6 bases and J shed 2 bases, with 9 bases lying between them. Germline V lookup: CDR1 MNHEY, CDR2 SVGAGI. In nucleotides, the CDR3 is TGTGCCAGCAGGACACTCTACACAGATACGCAGTATTTT. Its translation is CASRTLYTDTQYF.

There are a few counts of this clonotype. This chain uses TRBV6-2 or TRBV6-3 with TRBJ2-5; D remains unclear. CDR3 length: 12 residues. Trimming removed 8 bases at V and 3 bases at J, with 10 bases between. Germline V gene sequence: CDR1 MNHEY, CDR2 SVGEGT. The CDR3 loop is CASAPTEETQYF. The CDR3 DNA reads as TGTGCCAGCGCCCCCACGGAAGAGACCCAGTACTTC.

This chain uses TRBV29-1 with TRBJ2-1; possible D gene TRBD1, 5 bases. This CDR3 has 13 amino acids. Germline V gene lookup returns CDR1 SQVTM and CDR2 ANQGSEA. V dropped 5 bases and J dropped 3 bases, with 11 bases sitting between them. The CDR3 spells CSVYPDSYNEQFF. DNA of the CDR3: TGCAGCGTTTACCCCGACAGCTACAATGAGCAGTTCTTC.

A single count supports this clonotype. This clone may be a read error of a much larger clone one base away. CDR3 protein: CASSLDSATYEQYF. CDR3 sequence (DNA): TGTGCCAGCAGCTTAGATTCCGCGACGTACGAGCAGTACTTC. The chain links TRBV7-2 to TRBJ2-5, with D unclear. The J call may be wrong; the DNA end is better matched by TRBJ2-7. CDR1 and CDR2 from the germline V gene are SGHTA and FQGNSA. CDR3 length equals 14 residues.

The chain combines TRBV30 with TRBJ2-7; 10 bases are a match to TRBD1. Trimming removed 5 bases from V and 3 bases from J; junction bases left unmatched: 4. The CDR3 is 13 residues long. Germline-derived CDR1 and CDR2 are GTSNPN and SVGIG (reference sequence). CDR3 in amino acids: CAWCGDRGYEQYF. In nucleotides, the CDR3 is TGTGCCTGGTGTGGGGACAGGGGCTACGAGCAGTACTTC.

This clonotype has just one count. The chain is built from TRBV12-5 and TRBJ2-1; weak D call: TRBD2 (5 bases). The CDR3 consists of 15 residues. The germline gives CDR1 LGHNT, CDR2 FRNRAP. V gave up 1 base and J gave up 3 bases, with 10 bases separating them. This chain's CDR3 is CASGLATTSYNEQFF. CDR3 coding DNA: TGTGCTAGTGGTTTGGCGACCACTAGCTACAATGAGCAGTTCTTC.

This clonotype occurred a few times. The V call is TRBV20-1, the J call TRBJ2-3; D is uncertain. The V gene's germline CDR1 is DFQATT and CDR2 SNEGSKA (reference sequence). The CDR3 totals 14 residues. The V end lost 2 bases, the J end lost 0 bases, and 9 bases lay between the germline ends. The CDR3 loop is CSARPTQSTDTQYF. CDR3 DNA sequence: TGCAGTGCTAGACCGACCCAGAGCACAGATACGCAGTATTTT.

CDR3 loop: CASSEAGRGYNEQFF. DNA for the CDR3: TGTGCCAGCAGTGAAGCGGGGCGGGGCTACAATGAGCAGTTCTTC. The gene calls are TRBV2 and TRBJ2-1, with D maybe TRBD2 (6 bases). The germline V gene encodes CDR1 SNHLY and CDR2 FYNNEI. The CDR3 consists of 15 residues. V was clipped by 0 bases and J by 3 bases, with 9 bases between them. The complete variable domain, with remaining parts taken from reference TRBV2 and TRBJ2-1, reads EPEVTQTPSHQVTQMGQEVILRCVPISNHLYFYWYRQILGQKVEFLVSFYNNEISEKSEIFDDQFSVERPDGSNFTLKIRSTKLEDSAMYFCASSEAGRGYNEQFFGPGTRLTVL.

The V and J genes are TRBV6-5 and TRBJ2-7; the D gene is possibly TRBD2 (6 bases). Trimming removed 2 bases from V and 7 bases from J, with 18 bases in between. The CDR3 covers 15 residues. Germline lookup yields CDR1 MNHEY and CDR2 SVGAGI. CDR3 in DNA: TGTGCCAGCAGTTACCTAGGGACTTCTCTGGGGGAGCAGTACTTC. Residues: CASSYLGTSLGEQYF.

The chain combines TRBV30 with TRBJ2-3; 7 bases match TRBD2. The ends lost 3 bases at V and 1 base at J; junction bases unmatched: 4. The germline V gene has CDR1 GTSNPN and CDR2 SVGIG (reference sequence). This CDR3 has 14 amino acids. CDR3 protein: CAWRQAGRTDTQYF. The CDR3 bases are TGTGCCTGGAGGCAAGCGGGACGCACAGATACGCAGTATTTT.

The DNA for the CDR3 is TGTGCCAGCGAGTCTAACTATGGCTACACCTTC. Its translation: CASESNYGYTF. The chain joins TRBV6-1 to TRBJ1-2, with no clear D. The CDR3 runs 11 residues. The germline V and J ends were trimmed by 8 bases and 0 bases, with 4 bases remaining between them. Germline V gives CDR1 MNHNS, CDR2 SASEGT.

The J gene is TRBJ2-3, the V gene TRBV24-1, with D possibly TRBD1 on 7 matching bases. Germline-derived CDR1 and CDR2 are KGHDR and SFDVKD. CDR3 length equals 15 residues. V lost 3 bases and J lost 3, with 12 bases in between. As DNA, the CDR3 is TGTGCCACCAGTGATGCGGGACAGTGGACAGATACGCAGTATTTT. This translates into CATSDAGQWTDTQYF.